The following is a T cell receptor beta chain sequence with its context. This clonotype was recorded a few times. Its antigen target is currently unknown. Per-base qualities were not stored, and no clone one base away is much larger. The data were taken from a study of T cells in Graves' hyperthyroidism and ophthalmopathy (dated 2019 in TCRdb). A note on the overall study: Peripheral blood was sampled at the time of initial diagnosis, prior to any treatment. After blood sampling, hyperthyroidism patients were treated with methimazole at a starting dose of 30 mg daily, and ophthalmopathy patients were treated with high-dose intravenous methylprednisolone. The paper reports TCR Vbeta CDR3 sequencing of some 140 peripheral blood samples: some 44 ophthalmopathy, 75 to 80 hyperthyroidism and around 17 progressor patients. Prospective prediction of ophthalmopathy was tested in an independent validation cohort consisting of 18 to 20 hyperthyroidism patients and around 17 patients who later progressed to ophthalmopathy. A discovery cohort of about 100 patients, roughly 45 with Graves' ophthalmopathy and 55 to 60 with stable Graves' hyperthyroidism, was used to find distinguishing TCR V-J signatures. In addition, the study compared T-cell repertoires in thyroid tissue and in blood from about 6 Graves' hyperthyroidism patients. The roughly 100 discovery patients were randomly divided into training and test sets at a 7:3 ratio.

In the ophthalmopathy patients, disease was moderately to severely active, with a Clinical Activity Score of 3 or more, a NOSPECS grade of 4 or more, and a duration of less than 3 months. Any patient with an uncontrolled infection, another autoimmune disease, pregnancy or lactation was excluded. Clinical symptoms, serum thyroxine and TRAb, thyroid ultrasound, and orbital computed tomography formed the basis for the diagnoses. PBMCs were isolated from about 9 ml of fresh peripheral blood by Ficoll-Paque density gradient centrifugation. Total RNA was extracted using Trizol reagent, and RNA quality was assessed on an Agilent 2100 Bioanalyzer. The CDR3 sequence holds 14 residues, the cysteine and phenylalanine included. Of the read, only the CDR3 DNA is kept; its 42 bases are in frame from base 1. Sequences MDHEN (CDR1) and SYDVKM (CDR2) are obtained from the germline V gene. At the junction V is shortened by 4 bases and J by 3 bases, with 10 bases in between.

TCR beta CDR3 regions were amplified from RNA transcripts. The first round of RT-PCR for the TCR CDR3 was performed with the HTBI primer set and the Qiagen OneStep RT-PCR kit. The libraries were constructed in a second round of multiplex PCR and then size-selected and purified. Sequencing of the libraries was done on an Illumina HiSeq2000 using paired-end 100 bp reads. Per the authors' processing: SOAPnuke was used to process the raw data, with reads discarded if the reads contained adapters or uncalled bases, had a mean Phred below 15, or lacked an exact constant-primer or identifier match. COPE v1.2.5 was used to merge high-quality paired reads, and clonotypes were defined as unique nucleotide sequences. MiTCR v1.1 was used to align the clonotypes against IMGT TRBV, TRBD and TRBJ reference segments. The analysis included only V-J combinations with a frequency above 0.0001, which together covered roughly 99% of the repertoires. A TCS score was defined as the ratio between F50 (clonal expansion) and ExV (chaos), using BLOSUM62-based TCRdist between CDR3 peptides within each V-J. Welch's t-statistics and random forest reduced 500 to 550 V-J features to some 14, which were used in a naive Bayes classifier (R e1071). TCRdb reworked the public reads: Q25 trimming with fastp, MiXCR clone assembly, productive beta chains retained. Every CDR3 protein is listed once, alongside the most common genes and DNA of its rows. The V and J calls, along with clone size, are taken from TCRdb and not from the paper's own processing. Across this sample there are over 250,000 distinct CDR3 sequences, with roughly an eighth seen only once. The ten largest account for roughly 35% of the sample.

The study at large found these results: Sample size was not statistically predetermined, and blinding of investigators to group allocation was not performed. Most expanded thyroid clonotypes (frequency above 0.001) were also found in blood, which suggests that blood repertoires may mirror thyroid immune responses. In validation, the model predicted progression to ophthalmopathy with approximately 70% sensitivity and around 72% specificity, a median of 6.5 months before onset. A 13 V-J signature model separated ophthalmopathy from stable hyperthyroidism, with just over 85% sensitivity and 81.08% specificity in cross-validation and 80%/75% in testing.

The TCR comes from a woman in her 40s with Graves' ophthalmopathy. The source material was blood. This chain is built from TRBV28 and TRBJ2-1; TRBD2 could be the D gene, as 6 bases match. The nucleotide sequence reads TGTGCCAGCAGTTCTCCAGCGGGCTACAATGAGCAGTTCTTC. This encodes CASSSPAGYNEQFF.